These 6 T cell receptor beta chains were all obtained from the same sample, sequenced in a study of cytomegalovirus exposure and HLA in healthy donors. PCR primers comprised 60 Vbeta and 13 Jbeta primers. Only in-frame clones appear in the TCRdb table, and some are missing; sequencing was by immunoSEQ multiplex PCR. Of 190,000 or so clones listed, around 83% are singletons. Sequencing used PBMCs. The receptors come from a man aged 45 to 65 in good health and CMV-seronegative.

The chain joins TRBV6-4 to TRBJ2-3; 7 bases fit TRBD2. The J segment lost 6 bases and the V segment lost 4 bases, leaving 4 bases of the junction unmatched. The CDR3 length is 13 residues. From germline, CDR1 is MRHNA and CDR2 SNTAGT. This chain's CDR3 is CASSVAGVDTQYF. The CDR3 DNA follows: TGTGCCAGCAGTGTGGCGGGAGTGGATACGCAGTATTTT.

As to this clone: Other DNA sequences within the sample encode an identical CDR3. The chain carries TRBV7-9 and TRBJ2-5, with 7 bases fitting TRBD2. This CDR3 is built from 13 residues. Per germline, CDR1 SEHNR and CDR2 FQNEAQ (reference sequence). With V trimmed by 4 bases and J by 9 bases, 8 bases remained unmatched. The CDR3 loop is CASSSGTIAAQYF. As DNA, the CDR3 is TGTGCCAGCAGCTCCGGGACTATCGCGGCCCAGTACTTC.

The V call is TRBV27, the J call TRBJ2-2; TRBD2 matches 10 bases. The V and J ends lost 3 bases and 4 bases, in that order; junction bases with no gene match: 2. Germline CDR1 is MNHEY and CDR2 is SMNVEV (reference sequence). The CDR3 totals 15 residues. CDR3 protein: CASSLSGRATGELFF. Written as DNA, the CDR3 is TGTGCCAGCAGTTTGAGCGGGAGGGCCACCGGGGAGCTGTTTTTT.

This rearrangement joins TRBV19 to TRBJ1-4, with 7 positions matching TRBD1. Germline V gene sequence: CDR1 LNHDA, CDR2 SQIVND (reference sequence). This CDR3 is built from 15 residues. The trim removed 4 bases at V and 8 bases at J, leaving 10 bases unmatched. CDR3 amino acids: CASSTIDRDQEKLFF. The CDR3 DNA reads TGTGCCAGTAGTACGATAGACAGGGATCAGGAAAAACTGTTTTTT.

The gene calls are TRBV6-1 and TRBJ2-1; D unresolved. V lost 4 bases and J lost 4, with 8 bases in between. The CDR3 is 13 residues long. CDR1 MNHNS and CDR2 SASEGT come from the germline V gene. The CDR3 is CASSVHSYNEQFF. The CDR3 DNA follows: TGTGCCAGCAGTGTCCACAGTTACAATGAGCAGTTCTTC.

The CDR3 DNA reads TGTGCCAGCAGCTTAAGGCAGGGTAAGATGAGCAATCAGCCCCAGCATTTT. This translates into CASSLRQGKMSNQPQHF. V gene TRBV7-3 combines with J gene TRBJ1-5; tentative D call: TRBD1 (5 bases). Trimming cost V 1 base and J 1 base, with 14 bases left between them. Germline lookup yields CDR1 SGHTA and CDR2 FQGTGA. This CDR3 has 17 residues.